Below are 10 T cell receptor beta chains sequenced from a single sample in a study of control samples from healthy donors and cancer patients. Profiled with immunoSEQ multiplex PCR; TCRdb holds only in-frame clones, not every one. Among roughly 130,000 clones, about 93% were seen once, and the ten largest hold 1.5% to 2%. The sample was PBMCs. The receptor source for this set is a man in his fifties or sixties with head and neck cancer.

The genes are TRBV30 and TRBJ1-2; no clear D gene. Trimming removed 1 base from V and 8 bases from J, with 11 bases in between. Germline CDR1 is GTSNPN and CDR2 is SVGIG (reference sequence). The CDR3 covers 12 residues. In DNA form, the CDR3 reads TGTGCCTGGAGTGACCCAGGCGGCGGCTACACCTTC. It codes for CAWSDPGGGYTF. Full variable domain (remainder filled in from reference TRBV30 and TRBJ1-2): SQTIHQWPATLVQPVGSPLSLECTVEGTSNPNLYWYRQAAGRGLQLLFYSVGIGQISSEVPQNLSASRPQDRQFILSSKKLLLSDSGFYLCAWSDPGGGYTFGSGTRLTVV.

This clone showed up just once. This chain joins TRBV7-2 and TRBJ2-3, with D perhaps being TRBD1 or TRBD2 (5 bases each). CDR1 and CDR2 (germline): SGHTA, FQGNSA. Trimming removed 1 base at V and 4 bases at J, with 12 bases between. The CDR3 spans 15 residues. The CDR3 here is CASSLGGKGSDTQYF. The CDR3 DNA follows: TGTGCCAGCAGCTTAGGGGGGAAGGGCTCAGATACGCAGTATTTT. Full variable domain (remainder filled in from reference TRBV7-2 and TRBJ2-3): GAGVSQSPSNKVTEKGKDVELRCDPISGHTALYWYRQSLGQGLEFLIYFQGNSAPDKSGLPSDRFSAERTGGSVSTLTIQRTQQEDSAVYLCASSLGGKGSDTQYFGPGTRLTVL.

The chain links TRBV10-1 to TRBJ2-3; 9 positions agree with TRBD2. V shed 2 bases and J 8 bases; nucleotides not matched to a gene: 11. CDR3 length: 16 amino acids. Germline loops: CDR1 WNHNN, CDR2 SYGVQD (reference sequence). The CDR3 bases are TGCGCCAGCAGTGAGGGGAGCGGGGGGTCCTACTGTACGCAGTATTTT. Its protein is CASSEGSGGSYCTQYF.

The chain links TRBV15 to TRBJ2-1; D gene unclear. This CDR3 contains 13 residues. CDR1 and CDR2 (germline): LNHNV, YYDKDF (reference sequence). V was trimmed by 4 bases and J by 8 bases, leaving 12 bases between them. The chain's CDR3 is CATSIALVDEQFF. The DNA for the CDR3 is TGTGCCACCAGCATAGCCTTAGTCGATGAGCAGTTCTTC.

In DNA, the CDR3 is TGTGCCAGCAGTACCCGGGACAGGGTTACAGATACGCAGTATTTT. Its protein is CASSTRDRVTDTQYF. The V call is TRBV28, the J call TRBJ2-3; the match to TRBD1 covers 9 bases. Trimming took 5 bases from V and 3 from J; bases not matched to a gene: 6. Looked up from germline, CDR1 is MDHEN and CDR2 is SYDVKM. The CDR3 is 15 amino acids.

The chain employs TRBV7-3 and TRBJ1-3; D uncertain. The V end lost 6 bases, the J end lost 0 bases, and 12 bases lay between the germline ends. The germline V gene has CDR1 SGHTA and CDR2 FQGTGA. CDR3 size: 15 residues. The CDR3 region is CASRITQSSGNTIYF. CDR3 coding DNA: TGTGCCAGCAGAATCACACAGTCCTCTGGAAACACCATATATTTT.

V usage is TRBV7-9 and J usage is TRBJ1-2; D uncertain. Germline loops: CDR1 SEHNR, CDR2 FQNEAQ (reference sequence). The CDR3 extends over 14 amino acids. Trimming took 5 bases from V and 0 from J, leaving 10 bases between them. CDR3 protein: CASSTDGANYGYTF. DNA for the CDR3: TGTGCCAGCAGCACGGACGGGGCTAACTATGGCTACACCTTC.

This clone was detected only once. J is TRBJ1-2 and V is TRBV19; 10 bases line up with TRBD1. V lost 6 bases to trimming and J lost 6 bases; unmatched junction nucleotides: 13. This CDR3 spans 16 amino acids. CDR1 LNHDA and CDR2 SQIVND come from the germline V gene (reference sequence). Written as DNA, the CDR3 is TGTGCCAGTAGAAGCGCCGGGACAGGGGATAGTGATGGCTACACCTTC. This sequence encodes CASRSAGTGDSDGYTF.

The chain employs TRBV5-4 and TRBJ2-2; 7 bases map to TRBD1. The germline gives CDR1 SGHNT, CDR2 YYREEE (reference sequence). The CDR3 runs to 16 residues. V dropped 0 bases and J dropped 0; count of bases not matched to a gene: 2. The DNA of the CDR3 is TGTGCCAGCAGCTTGGGGGGGACAGCGAACACCGGGGAGCTGTTTTTT. Residues: CASSLGGTANTGELFF. The entire variable domain, with the rest obtained from reference TRBV5-4 and TRBJ2-2, is as follows: ETGVTQSPTHLIKTRGQQVTLRCSSQSGHNTVSWYQQALGQGPQFIFQYYREEENGRGNFPPRFSGLQFPNYSSELNVNALELDDSALYLCASSLGGTANTGELFFGEGSRLTVL.

This chain joins TRBV7-6 and TRBJ1-4; TRBD1 matches 9 bases. V was clipped by 4 bases and J by 7 bases; unmatched bases: 7. This CDR3 region has 15 residues. In germline, CDR1 is SGHVS, CDR2 FNYEAQ. This CDR3 reads CASSSGTGNFEKLFF. The CDR3 region has the DNA TGTGCCAGCAGCTCGGGGACAGGGAATTTTGAAAAACTGTTTTTT. The complete variable domain, with remaining parts taken from reference TRBV7-6 and TRBJ1-4, reads GAGVSQSPRYKVTKRGQDVALRCDPISGHVSLYWYRQALGQGPEFLTYFNYEAQQDKSGLPNDRFSAERPEGSISTLTIQRTEQRDSAMYRCASSSGTGNFEKLFFGSGTQLSVL.